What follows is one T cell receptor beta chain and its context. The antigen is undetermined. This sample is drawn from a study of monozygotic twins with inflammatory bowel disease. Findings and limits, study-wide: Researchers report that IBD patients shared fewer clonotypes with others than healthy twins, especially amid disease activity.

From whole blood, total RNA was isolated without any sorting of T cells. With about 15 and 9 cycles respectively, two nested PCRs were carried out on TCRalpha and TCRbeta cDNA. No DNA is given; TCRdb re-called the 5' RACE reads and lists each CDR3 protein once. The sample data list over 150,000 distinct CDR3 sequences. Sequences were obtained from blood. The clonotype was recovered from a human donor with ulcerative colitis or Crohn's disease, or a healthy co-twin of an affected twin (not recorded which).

CDR3 region: CASRGGRGAYTEAFF. The gene calls are TRBV5-4 and TRBJ1-1; TCRdb's assignment of TRBD1 cannot be checked, as there is no DNA. Germline V lookup: CDR1 SGHNT, CDR2 YYREEE (reference sequence). CDR3 length equals 15 residues.